In this sample, the clone carrying this TCR beta chain turned up once. The antigen is undetermined. This specimen includes other DNA sequences encoding the same CDR3. Generated by immunoSEQ multiplex PCR, the TCRdb table keeps only in-frame clones and is missing some. The sample has 2 million to 3 million clones, under 95% seen once; the top ten hold roughly 0.39%. This sample was taken from a study of shared clonotypes between healthy human individuals. Findings of the study overall: Large depth notwithstanding, sorted-subset sequencing proved incomplete by rarefaction.

The study enrolled healthy HIV-negative adults without recent acute infections or vaccinations as donors. CDR1 is MNHNS, CDR2 SASEGT, per germline. The CDR3 covers 13 residues. V shed 4 bases and J 7 bases; nucleotides not matched to a gene: 4. The chain has TRBV6-1 and TRBJ1-2; 9 nucleotides match TRBD1. The sample comprised naive CD4+ T cells from PBMCs. This sample's subset: CD45RA+ positively selected. The TCR comes from a man aged 18 to 35 in good health. Some clones in this sample may be carry-over from other donors' samples. The CDR3 sequence: CASSGQGGGGYTF. CDR3 DNA: TGTGCCAGCAGTGGACAGGGGGGAGGTGGCTACACCTTC.